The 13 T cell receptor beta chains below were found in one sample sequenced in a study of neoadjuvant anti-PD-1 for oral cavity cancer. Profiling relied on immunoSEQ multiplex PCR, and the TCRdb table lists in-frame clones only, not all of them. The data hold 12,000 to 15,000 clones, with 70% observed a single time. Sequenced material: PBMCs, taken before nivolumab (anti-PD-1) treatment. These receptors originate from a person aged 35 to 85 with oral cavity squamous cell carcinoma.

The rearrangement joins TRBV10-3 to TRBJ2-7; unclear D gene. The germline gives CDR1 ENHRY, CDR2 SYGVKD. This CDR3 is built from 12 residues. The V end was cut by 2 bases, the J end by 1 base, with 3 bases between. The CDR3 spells CAISENSYEQYF. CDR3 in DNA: TGTGCCATCAGTGAGAATTCCTACGAGCAGTACTTC.

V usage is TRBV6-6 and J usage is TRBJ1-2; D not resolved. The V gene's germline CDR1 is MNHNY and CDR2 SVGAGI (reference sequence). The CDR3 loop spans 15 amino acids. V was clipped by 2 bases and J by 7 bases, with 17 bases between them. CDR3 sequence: CASSYRELTYGGYTF. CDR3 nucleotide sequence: TGTGCCAGCAGTTACAGGGAATTGACATATGGTGGCTACACCTTC.

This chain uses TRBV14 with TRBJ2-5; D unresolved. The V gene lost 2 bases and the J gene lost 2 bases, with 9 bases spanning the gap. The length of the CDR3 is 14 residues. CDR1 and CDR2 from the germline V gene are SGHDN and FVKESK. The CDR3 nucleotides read TGTGCCAGCAGCCAAATGGCAGGACAAGAGACCCAGTACTTC. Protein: CASSQMAGQETQYF.

As DNA, the CDR3 is TGTGCCAGCTCGGGGGCGGAGAGCAATCAGCCCCAGCATTTT. It translates to CASSGAESNQPQHF. The chain couples TRBV6-1 to TRBJ1-5, with D perhaps matching TRBD1 (6 bases). V gave up 8 bases and J gave up 1 base, with 12 bases separating them. CDR1 is MNHNS, CDR2 SASEGT, per germline. This CDR3 is built from 14 residues.

The CDR3 coding sequence is TGTGCCAGCAGTCCCGGGACGTCGAACACCGGGGAGCTGTTTTTT. It specifies CASSPGTSNTGELFF. The rearrangement uses TRBV6-5 and TRBJ2-2; D may match TRBD1 or TRBD2 (5 bases each). Deletions cut 5 bases from V and 0 bases from J, with 10 bases between. From germline, CDR1 is MNHEY and CDR2 SVGAGI. This CDR3 spans 15 amino acids.

As DNA, the CDR3 is TGTGCCAGCAGCCGGGGGATGGGACGGATGAACACTGAAGCTTTCTTT. This codes for CASSRGMGRMNTEAFF. The V and J genes are TRBV7-3 and TRBJ1-1; D perhaps matches TRBD1 (5 bases). Germline loops: CDR1 SGHTA, CDR2 FQGTGA. There are 16 residues in the CDR3. V lost 5 bases, J lost 0 bases, and 16 bases lay in between.

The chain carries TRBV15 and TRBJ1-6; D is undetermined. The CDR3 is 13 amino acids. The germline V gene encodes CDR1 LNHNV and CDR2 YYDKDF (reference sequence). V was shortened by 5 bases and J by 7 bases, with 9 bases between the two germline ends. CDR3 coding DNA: TGTGCCACCAGCCCCATGGGGAATTCACCCCTCCACTTT. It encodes CATSPMGNSPLHF.

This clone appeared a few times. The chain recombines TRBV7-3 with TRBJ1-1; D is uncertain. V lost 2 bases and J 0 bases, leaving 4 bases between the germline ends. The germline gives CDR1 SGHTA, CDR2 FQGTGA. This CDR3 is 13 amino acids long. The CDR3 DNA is TGTGCCAGCAGCTTATTTGTGAACACTGAAGCTTTCTTT. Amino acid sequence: CASSLFVNTEAFF.

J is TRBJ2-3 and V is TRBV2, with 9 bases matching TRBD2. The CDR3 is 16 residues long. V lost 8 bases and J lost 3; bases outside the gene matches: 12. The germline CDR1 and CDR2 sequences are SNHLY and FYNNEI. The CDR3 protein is CASLLSRSGGTDTQYF. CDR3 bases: TGTGCCAGCCTCCTTTCCCGAAGCGGGGGGACAGATACGCAGTATTTT.

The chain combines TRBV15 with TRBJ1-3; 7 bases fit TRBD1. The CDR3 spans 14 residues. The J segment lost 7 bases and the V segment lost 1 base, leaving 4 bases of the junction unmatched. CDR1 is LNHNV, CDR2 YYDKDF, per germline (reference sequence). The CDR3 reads CATSRVTGTNTIYF. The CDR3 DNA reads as TGTGCCACCAGCAGAGTGACAGGGACGAACACCATATATTTT.

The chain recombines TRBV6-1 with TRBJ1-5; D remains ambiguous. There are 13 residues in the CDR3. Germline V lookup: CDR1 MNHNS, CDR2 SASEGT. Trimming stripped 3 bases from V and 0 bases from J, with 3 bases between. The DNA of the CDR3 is TGTGCCAGCAGTGACTATAGCAATCAGCCCCAGCATTTT. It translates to CASSDYSNQPQHF.

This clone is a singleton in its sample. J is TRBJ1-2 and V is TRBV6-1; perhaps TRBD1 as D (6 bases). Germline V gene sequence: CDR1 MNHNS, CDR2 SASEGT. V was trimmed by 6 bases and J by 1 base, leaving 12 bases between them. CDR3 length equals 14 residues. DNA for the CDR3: TGTGCCAGCAGCCCCCCGGACAGTAACTATGGCTACACCTTC. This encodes CASSPPDSNYGYTF.

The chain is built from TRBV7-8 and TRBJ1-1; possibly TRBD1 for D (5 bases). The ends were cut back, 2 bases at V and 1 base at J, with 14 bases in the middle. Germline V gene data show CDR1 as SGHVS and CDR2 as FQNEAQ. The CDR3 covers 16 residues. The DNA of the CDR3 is TGTGCCAGCAGCTTAAACTCCGGGACGGCGAACACTGAAGCTTTCTTT. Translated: CASSLNSGTANTEAFF.